This T cell receptor (beta chain) came from a study of T cells after yellow fever vaccination (dated by TCRdb to about 2019). About the study as a whole: The SMART-Seq v4 Ultra Low Input RNA kit was used to prepare libraries from fractions with low cell numbers. To follow T-cell clones before and after both primary and booster YFV17D yellow fever vaccination, bulk TCR alpha and beta repertoires underwent longitudinal sequencing. Two healthy male donors, one aged 18 to 29 and one aged 30 to 40 years, were included in the cohort. Bulk PBMC replicates and cell subsets were isolated from blood drawn at multiple timepoints before and after both primary and secondary immunization.

The CDR3 spans 14 residues, from the cysteine through the phenylalanine. Of the read, only the CDR3 DNA is kept; its 42 bases are in frame from base 1. Between the V and J ends, shortened by 2 bases and 5 bases respectively, the junction contains 14 bases. CDR1 and CDR2, looked up from the germline V gene (reference sequence), are SGHNT and YYREEE. Study-wide conclusions, independent of this receptor: Only two donors were included in the study, so the extent to which the findings can be generalized is limited. Compared with the primary T-cell response, the secondary T-cell response was faster but weaker, reaching its peak on day 5 rather than on day 15. After the booster, most of the clones that had expanded following primary vaccination were detected again (96% of CD4 and 80% to 90% of CD8), which suggests that memory was broadly maintained. A small share of clonotypes was detected in both CD4 and CD8 compartments, with the overlap likely arising from convergent recombination. Computational filtering was needed because FACS-sorted repertoires could contain abundant contaminating clonotypes from the bulk population.

This specimen's treatment or condition label, per the study, means: live attenuated yellow fever vaccine strain. At each blood-draw timepoint, two biological replicates of bulk PBMCs were collected. A standard Ficoll-Paque protocol was used to isolate PBMCs from peripheral blood. TriZol was used to extract RNA from bulk PBMCs, from CD4 and CD8 fractions, and from dextramer-positive and dextramer-negative fractions. With respect to this clonotype: The clone's antigen remains unknown. Base qualities are missing; no much larger clone stands one base away.

TCR cDNA was synthesized by 5'RACE template switching, which introduced a universal primer site and unique molecular identifiers. Priming for cDNA synthesis came from both the TCR alpha and TCR beta constant segments. Library amplification involved two PCR steps, and the second step added sample barcodes and sequencing adapters. Sequencing of libraries was done on Illumina HiSeq 2500 (2x100 bp) or NovaSeq (2x150 bp). The study's own analysis went as follows. MIGEC handled demultiplexing of reads and collapsing into UMI consensus sequences, while MiXCR performed V(D)J alignment. Clonotypes responding to the vaccine were identified with edgeR on replicate PBMC samples, with the criteria of FDR below 0.01 and a log2 fold change above 5 up to day 15. Each bulk clonotype received a CD4 or CD8 identity based on whether the sequenced CD4 or CD8 repertoire contained that clonotype at higher abundance. TCRdb reprocessed the public reads (quality trimming at Q25 with fastp, clone calling with MiXCR) and kept in-frame beta chains. Every entry covers one CDR3 protein and lists the most common genes and DNA from its rows. The V and J calls, along with clone size, are taken from TCRdb and not from the paper's own processing. This sample holds around 550,000 distinct CDR3 sequences; less than 20% were observed only once. The biggest ten clones account for 14% of the sample.

This TCR was recovered from a man under 40 who received the YFV17D yellow fever vaccine. The rearranged segments are TRBV5-4 and TRBJ2-7; D gene: possibly TRBD1, on 6 matching bases. The sequencing here drew on PBMCs, taken 15 days after the yellow fever booster vaccination. The CDR3 is CASSFALEGDEQYF. The DNA is as follows: TGTGCCAGCAGCTTTGCGTTAGAGGGGGACGAGCAGTACTTC.